This paragraph reports one TCR beta chain. The data originate from a study of shared clonotypes between healthy human individuals. Profiling relied on immunoSEQ multiplex PCR, and the TCRdb table lists in-frame clones only, not all of them. In the table there are about 490,000 clones, approximately 84% of which are singletons. This CDR3 region has 16 residues. Germline CDR1 GTSNPN, CDR2 SVGIG (reference sequence). Trimming pared 0 bases from V and 1 base from J, leaving 13 bases between. This clonotype originated in a woman aged 40 to 50 in good health. Some clones in this sample may be carry-over from other donors' samples. The chain combines TRBV30 with TRBJ1-3; no firm D call. Specimen: PBMCs. Written as DNA, the CDR3 is TGTGCCTGGAGTGTCCCACTAAGGGTTTCTGGAAACACCATATATTTT. It encodes CAWSVPLRVSGNTIYF.